This T cell receptor (beta chain) was obtained from a study of cytomegalovirus exposure and HLA in healthy donors. Study-level results: CMV serostatus was the only immune exposure information that was available. Among the most significant clusters, several appeared linked to common viral pathogens in a later analysis.

The PCR had 60 Vbeta and 13 Jbeta primers. The table came from immunoSEQ multiplex PCR; TCRdb's copy has only in-frame clones and leaves some out. This table lists approximately 190,000 clones. As to this clone: Its antigen is not known.

Per germline, CDR1 MGHRA and CDR2 YSYEKL. Trimming took 0 bases from V and 8 from J, leaving 16 bases between them. The CDR3 is 16 amino acids. This chain joins TRBV4-1 and TRBJ1-4, with TRBD1 as a possible D gene (5 bases). This receptor was taken from a young man in good health and CMV-seronegative. The sample was PBMCs. CDR3 region: CASSQDSLPRGEKLFF. Here the CDR3 DNA reads TGCGCCAGCAGCCAAGATAGCCTACCTAGGGGCGAAAAACTGTTTTTT.